This T cell receptor beta chain was recorded in a study of blood T cell repertoires in COVID-19. The V gene end was trimmed by 4 bases and the J gene end by 1 base; junction bases not matched to a gene: 11. Per germline, CDR1 SGHRS and CDR2 YFSETQ. The CDR3 is made up of 19 amino acids. TCRdb's copy holds only in-frame clones and misses some; the assay was immunoSEQ multiplex PCR. Of around 190,000 clones listed, 86% are singletons. The rearrangement links TRBV5-1 to TRBJ2-3; 14 positions agree with TRBD2. This TCR was sampled from a man aged 35 to 55 with acute COVID-19. Specimen: PBMCs or T cells enriched from blood (not recorded which). Here the CDR3 DNA reads TGCGCCAGCAGCCCCAATGGACTAGCGGGAGGAAGAGGCACAGATACGCAGTATTTT. It specifies CASSPNGLAGGRGTDTQYF.